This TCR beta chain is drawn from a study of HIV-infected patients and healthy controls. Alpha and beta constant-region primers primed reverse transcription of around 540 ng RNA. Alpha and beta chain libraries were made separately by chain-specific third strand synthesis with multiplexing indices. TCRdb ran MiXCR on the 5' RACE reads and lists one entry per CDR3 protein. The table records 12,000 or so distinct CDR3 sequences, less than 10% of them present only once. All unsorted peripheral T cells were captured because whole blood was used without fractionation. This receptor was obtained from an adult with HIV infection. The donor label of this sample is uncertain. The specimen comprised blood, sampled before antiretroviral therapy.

The CDR3, as DNA: TGCAGTGCTAGAGGGCGAAACGGGGAGCAGTACTTC. Translated, it gives CSARGRNGEQYF. V gene TRBV20-1 combines with J gene TRBJ2-7; D is unresolved. The CDR3 spans 12 residues. Deletions cut 1 base from V and 7 bases from J, with 11 bases between. From germline, CDR1 is DFQATT and CDR2 SNEGSKA (reference sequence).